These 3 T cell receptor beta chains originate from one sample sequenced in a study of blood T cells in healthy people across ages. Combining a sample-barcoded 5' primer with a J-beta primer mix, a second PCR ran for roughly 6 to 12 cycles. TCRdb recomputed calls from the 5' RACE reads with MiXCR, one row per CDR3 protein. The sample records roughly 1,500,000 distinct CDR3 sequences, about 32% being singletons. The sequencing input was blood. These receptors were obtained from a woman aged 25-40 years in good health.

The gene calls are TRBV5-1 and TRBJ1-2, with TRBD1 matching 8 bases. Germline CDR1 SGHRS, CDR2 YFSETQ. The trim removed 4 bases at V and 7 bases at J, leaving 12 bases unmatched. This CDR3 spans 15 amino acids. The CDR3 sequence is CASSQPPGGEGGYTF. The CDR3 DNA follows: TGCGCCAGCAGCCAACCCCCAGGGGGCGAGGGTGGCTACACCTTC.

This clonotype is a singleton in its sample. The chain employs TRBV6-6 and TRBJ2-2; possibly TRBD1 for D (6 bases). There are 14 residues in the CDR3. Germline V gene sequence: CDR1 MNHNY, CDR2 SVGAGI (reference sequence). The ends were cut back, 7 bases at V and 4 bases at J, with 13 bases in the middle. The CDR3 sequence is CASISQGSTGELFF. The CDR3 coding sequence is TGTGCCAGCATTTCCCAGGGGTCCACCGGGGAGCTGTTTTTT.

The chain combines TRBV5-1 with TRBJ1-1; D is uncertain. The CDR3 contains 11 residues. Germline CDR1 reads SGHRS; CDR2 reads YFSETQ. Trimming took off 6 bases at V and 7 bases at J, with 10 bases between the two ends. The CDR3 sequence is CASKGQVEAFF. The CDR3, as DNA: TGCGCCAGCAAAGGGCAGGTTGAAGCTTTCTTT.